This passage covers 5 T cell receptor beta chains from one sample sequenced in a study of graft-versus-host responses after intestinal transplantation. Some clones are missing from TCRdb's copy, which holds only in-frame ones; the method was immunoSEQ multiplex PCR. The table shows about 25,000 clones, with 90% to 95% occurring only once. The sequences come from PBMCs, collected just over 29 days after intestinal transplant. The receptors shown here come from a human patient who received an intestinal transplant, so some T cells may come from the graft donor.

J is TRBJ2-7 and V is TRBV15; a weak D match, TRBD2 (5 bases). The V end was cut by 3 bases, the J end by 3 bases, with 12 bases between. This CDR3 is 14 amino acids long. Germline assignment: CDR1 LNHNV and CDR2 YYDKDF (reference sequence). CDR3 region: CATSRVLGSYEQYF. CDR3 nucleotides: TGTGCCACCAGCAGGGTCCTAGGGAGCTACGAGCAGTACTTC.

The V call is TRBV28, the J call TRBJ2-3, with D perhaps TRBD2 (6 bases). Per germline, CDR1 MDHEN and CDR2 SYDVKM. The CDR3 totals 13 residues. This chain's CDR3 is CAWGDGALDTQYF. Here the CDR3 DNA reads TGTGCTTGGGGGGATGGGGCCCTAGATACGCAGTATTTT.

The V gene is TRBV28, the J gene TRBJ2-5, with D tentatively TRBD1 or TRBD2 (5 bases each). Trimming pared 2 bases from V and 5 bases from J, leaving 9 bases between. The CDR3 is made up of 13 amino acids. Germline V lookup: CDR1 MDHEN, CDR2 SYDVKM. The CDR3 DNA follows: TGTGCCAGCAGTTTAAGCAGGGAGGAGACCCAGTACTTC. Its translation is CASSLSREETQYF.

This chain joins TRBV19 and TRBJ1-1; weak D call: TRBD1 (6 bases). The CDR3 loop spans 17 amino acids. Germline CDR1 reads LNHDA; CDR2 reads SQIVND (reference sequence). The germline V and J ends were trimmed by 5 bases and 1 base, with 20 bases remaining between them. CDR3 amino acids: CASSYESGAVGNTEAFF. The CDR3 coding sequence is TGTGCCAGTAGTTACGAATCAGGGGCCGTAGGGAACACTGAAGCTTTCTTT.

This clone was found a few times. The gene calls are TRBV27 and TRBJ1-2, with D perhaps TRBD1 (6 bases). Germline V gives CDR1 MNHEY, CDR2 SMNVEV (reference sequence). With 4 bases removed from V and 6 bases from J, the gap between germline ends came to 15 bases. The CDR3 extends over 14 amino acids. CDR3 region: CASSSLTDRNGYTF. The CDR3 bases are TGTGCCAGCAGTTCCCTAACGGACAGAAATGGCTACACCTTC.